Ten or more counts support the clone carrying this T cell receptor (beta chain). What it binds is unknown. These data belong to a study of early T cells in non-severe SARS-CoV-2 infection. Across the whole study: Sequencing used unsorted whole-blood bulk RNA, so chains lack pairing. General observations from the study: The VDJdb matching leaned toward anti-spike CD8 responses and overlooked private and CD4 specificities.

Separate cDNA molecules each had unique molecular identifiers attached to them. Using its own MiXCR run on the 5' RACE reads, TCRdb lists one record per CDR3 protein. Of 25,000 to 30,000 distinct CDR3 sequences listed, less than 6.5% are singletons. V lost 4 bases to trimming and J lost 10 bases, with 8 bases between them. The germline gives CDR1 SGHVS, CDR2 FNYEAQ. The CDR3 extends over 11 amino acids. This sequence was found in an adult who was a healthcare worker with PCR-confirmed SARS-CoV-2 infection or an uninfected control (not recorded which). The V and J genes are TRBV7-6 and TRBJ2-1; a possible D gene is TRBD1 (5 bases). Material: whole blood. This chain's CDR3 is CASSSGPEQFF. The CDR3 DNA is TGTGCCAGCAGCTCAGGGCCCGAGCAGTTCTTC.